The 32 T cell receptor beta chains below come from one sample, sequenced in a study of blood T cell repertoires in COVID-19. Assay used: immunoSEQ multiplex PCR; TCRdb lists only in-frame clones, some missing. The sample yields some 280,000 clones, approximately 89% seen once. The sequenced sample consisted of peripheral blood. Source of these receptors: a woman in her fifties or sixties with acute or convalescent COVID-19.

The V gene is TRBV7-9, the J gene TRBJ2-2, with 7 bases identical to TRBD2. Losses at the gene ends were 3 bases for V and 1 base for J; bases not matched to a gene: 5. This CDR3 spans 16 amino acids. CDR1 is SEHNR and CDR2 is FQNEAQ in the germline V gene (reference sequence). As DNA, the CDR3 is TGTGCCAGCAGCTTGGGTGCTAGCGGGAACACCGGGGAGCTGTTTTTT. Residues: CASSLGASGNTGELFF.

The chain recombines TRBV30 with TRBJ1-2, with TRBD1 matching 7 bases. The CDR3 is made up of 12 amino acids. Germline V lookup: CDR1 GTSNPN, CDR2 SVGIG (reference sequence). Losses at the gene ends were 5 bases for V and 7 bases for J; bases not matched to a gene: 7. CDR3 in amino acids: CAWHRGLSGYTF. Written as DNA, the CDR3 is TGTGCCTGGCACAGGGGTTTAAGTGGCTACACCTTC.

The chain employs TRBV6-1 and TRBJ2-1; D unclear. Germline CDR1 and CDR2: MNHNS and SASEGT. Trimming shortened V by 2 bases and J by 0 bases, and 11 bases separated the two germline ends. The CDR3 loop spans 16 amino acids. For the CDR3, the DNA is TGTGCCAGCAGTGAATACAGTCTATACTCCTACAATGAGCAGTTCTTC. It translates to CASSEYSLYSYNEQFF.

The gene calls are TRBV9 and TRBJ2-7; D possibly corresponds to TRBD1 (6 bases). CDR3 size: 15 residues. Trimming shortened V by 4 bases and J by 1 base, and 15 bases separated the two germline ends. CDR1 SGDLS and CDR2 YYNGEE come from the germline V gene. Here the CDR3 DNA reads TGTGCCAGCAGCCCCACAGGGTTAATATCCTACGAGCAGTACTTC. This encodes CASSPTGLISYEQYF.

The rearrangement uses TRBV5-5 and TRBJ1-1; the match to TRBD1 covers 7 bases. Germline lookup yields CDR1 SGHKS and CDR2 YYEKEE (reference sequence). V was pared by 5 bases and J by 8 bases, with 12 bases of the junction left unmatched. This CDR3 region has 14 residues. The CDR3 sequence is CASRAGTAHGEAFF. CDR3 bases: TGTGCCAGCAGGGCCGGGACAGCCCATGGGGAAGCTTTCTTT.

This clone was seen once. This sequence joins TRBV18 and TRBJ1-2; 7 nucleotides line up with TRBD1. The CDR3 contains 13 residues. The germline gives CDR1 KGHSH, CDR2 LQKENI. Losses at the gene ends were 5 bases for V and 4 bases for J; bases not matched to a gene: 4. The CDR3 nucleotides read TGTGCCAGCTCATCCTCAGGGGGCTATGGCTACACCTTC. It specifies CASSSSGGYGYTF.

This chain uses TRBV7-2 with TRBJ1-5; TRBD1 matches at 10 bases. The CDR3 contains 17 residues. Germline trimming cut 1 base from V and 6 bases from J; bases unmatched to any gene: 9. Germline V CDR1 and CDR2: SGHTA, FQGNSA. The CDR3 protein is CASSLGTGQGGGQPQHF. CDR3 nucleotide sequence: TGTGCCAGCAGCTTAGGTACCGGACAGGGGGGAGGTCAGCCCCAGCATTTT.

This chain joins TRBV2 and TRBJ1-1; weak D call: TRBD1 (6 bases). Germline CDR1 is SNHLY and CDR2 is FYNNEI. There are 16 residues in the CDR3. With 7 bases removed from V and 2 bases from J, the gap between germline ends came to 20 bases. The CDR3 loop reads CASKTSRTVKNTEAFF. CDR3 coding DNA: TGTGCCAGCAAAACGAGCAGGACAGTAAAAAACACTGAAGCTTTCTTT.

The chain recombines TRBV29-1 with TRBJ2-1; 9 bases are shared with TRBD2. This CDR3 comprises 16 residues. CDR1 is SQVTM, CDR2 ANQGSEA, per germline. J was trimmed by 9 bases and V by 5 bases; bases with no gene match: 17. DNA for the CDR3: TGCAGCGTTTCCAGAAGACTAGCGGAGCATCCAGGTGAGCAGTTCTTC. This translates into CSVSRRLAEHPGEQFF.

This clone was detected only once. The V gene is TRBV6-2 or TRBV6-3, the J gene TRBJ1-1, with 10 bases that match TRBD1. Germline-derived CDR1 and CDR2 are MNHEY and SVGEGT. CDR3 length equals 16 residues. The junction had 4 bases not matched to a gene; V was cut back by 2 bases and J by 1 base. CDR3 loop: CASSYPTGGPNTEAFF. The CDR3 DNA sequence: TGTGCCAGCAGTTACCCGACAGGGGGCCCGAACACTGAAGCTTTCTTT.

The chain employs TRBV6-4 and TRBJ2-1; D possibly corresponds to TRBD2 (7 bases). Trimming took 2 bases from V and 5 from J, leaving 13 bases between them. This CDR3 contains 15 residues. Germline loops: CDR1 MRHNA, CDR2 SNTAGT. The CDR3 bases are TGTGCCAGCAGTGACAGGGGGGGACCGCACAATGAGCAGTTCTTC. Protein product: CASSDRGGPHNEQFF.

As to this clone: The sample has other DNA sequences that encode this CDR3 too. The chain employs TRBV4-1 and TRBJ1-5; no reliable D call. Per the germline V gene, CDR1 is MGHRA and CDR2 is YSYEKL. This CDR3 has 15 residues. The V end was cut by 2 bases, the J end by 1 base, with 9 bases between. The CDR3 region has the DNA TGCGCCAGCAGCCAACACCGAGGGAGCAATCAGCCCCAGCATTTT. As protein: CASSQHRGSNQPQHF.

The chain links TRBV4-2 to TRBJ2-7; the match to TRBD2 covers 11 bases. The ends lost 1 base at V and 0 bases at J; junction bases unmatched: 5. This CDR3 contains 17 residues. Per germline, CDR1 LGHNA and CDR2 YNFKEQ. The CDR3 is CASSQGLAGRSSYEQYF. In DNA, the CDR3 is TGTGCCAGCAGCCAAGGACTAGCGGGGAGAAGCTCCTACGAGCAGTACTTC.

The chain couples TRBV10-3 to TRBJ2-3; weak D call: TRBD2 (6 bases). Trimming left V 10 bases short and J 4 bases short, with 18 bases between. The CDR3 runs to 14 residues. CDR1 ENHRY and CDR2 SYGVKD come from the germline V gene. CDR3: CATELAPGADTQYF. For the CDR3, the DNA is TGTGCCACCGAACTAGCTCCGGGCGCAGATACGCAGTATTTT.

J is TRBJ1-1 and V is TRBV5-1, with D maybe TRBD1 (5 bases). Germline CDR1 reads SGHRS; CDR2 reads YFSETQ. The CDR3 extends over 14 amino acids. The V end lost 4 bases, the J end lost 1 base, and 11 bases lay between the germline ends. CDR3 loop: CASSRTGGNTEAFF. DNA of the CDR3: TGCGCCAGCAGCAGAACAGGTGGGAACACTGAAGCTTTCTTT.

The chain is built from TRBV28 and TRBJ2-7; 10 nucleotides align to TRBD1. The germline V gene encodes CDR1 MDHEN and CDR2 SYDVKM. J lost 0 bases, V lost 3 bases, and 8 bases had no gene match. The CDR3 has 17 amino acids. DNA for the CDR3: TGTGCCAGCAGTTTTACCGGGACAGGGGTTTTCTCCTACGAGCAGTACTTC. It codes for CASSFTGTGVFSYEQYF.

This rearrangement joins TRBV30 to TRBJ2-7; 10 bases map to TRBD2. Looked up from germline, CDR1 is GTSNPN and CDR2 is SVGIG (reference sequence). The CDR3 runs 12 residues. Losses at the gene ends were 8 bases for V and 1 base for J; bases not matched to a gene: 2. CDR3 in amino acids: CALTSGSYEQYF. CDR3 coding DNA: TGTGCCCTGACTAGCGGGTCCTACGAGCAGTACTTC.

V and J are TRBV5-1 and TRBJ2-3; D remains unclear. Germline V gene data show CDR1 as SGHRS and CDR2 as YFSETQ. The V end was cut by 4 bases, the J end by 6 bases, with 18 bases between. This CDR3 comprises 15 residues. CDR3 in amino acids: CASSPEASLGDTQYF. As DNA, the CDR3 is TGCGCCAGCAGCCCCGAGGCTAGTCTTGGTGATACGCAGTATTTT.

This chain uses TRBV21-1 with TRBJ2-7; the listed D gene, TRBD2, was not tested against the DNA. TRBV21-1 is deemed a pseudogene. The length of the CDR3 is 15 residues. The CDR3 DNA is TGTGCCAGCAGCCAAAAAGGCGAGCGGGGGGACGAGCAGTACTTC. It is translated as CASSQKGERGDEQYF.

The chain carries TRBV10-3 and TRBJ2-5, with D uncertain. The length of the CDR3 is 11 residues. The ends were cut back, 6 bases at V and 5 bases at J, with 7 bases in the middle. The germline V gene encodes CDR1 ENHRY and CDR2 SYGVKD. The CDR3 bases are TGTGCCATCAGCTGGCGGGAGACCCAGTACTTC. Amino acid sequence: CAISWRETQYF.

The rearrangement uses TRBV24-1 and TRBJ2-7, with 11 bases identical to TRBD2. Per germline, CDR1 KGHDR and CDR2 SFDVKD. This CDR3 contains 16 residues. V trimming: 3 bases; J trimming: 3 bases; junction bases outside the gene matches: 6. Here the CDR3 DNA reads TGTGCCACCAGTGATAGAACTAGCGGGGGATTCTACGAGCAGTACTTC. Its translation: CATSDRTSGGFYEQYF.

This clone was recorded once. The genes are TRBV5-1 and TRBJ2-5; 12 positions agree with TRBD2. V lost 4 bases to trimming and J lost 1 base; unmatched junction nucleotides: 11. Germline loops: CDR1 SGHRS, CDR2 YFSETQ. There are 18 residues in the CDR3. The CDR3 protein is CASSPIGLAGGSQETQYF. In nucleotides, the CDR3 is TGCGCCAGCAGCCCCATCGGGCTAGCGGGGGGGAGCCAAGAGACCCAGTACTTC. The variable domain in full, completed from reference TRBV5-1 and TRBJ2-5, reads KAGVTQTPRYLIKTRGQQVTLSCSPISGHRSVSWYQQTPGQGLQFLFEYFSETQRNKGNFPGRFSGRQFSNSRSEMNVSTLELGDSALYLCASSPIGLAGGSQETQYFGPGTRLLVL.

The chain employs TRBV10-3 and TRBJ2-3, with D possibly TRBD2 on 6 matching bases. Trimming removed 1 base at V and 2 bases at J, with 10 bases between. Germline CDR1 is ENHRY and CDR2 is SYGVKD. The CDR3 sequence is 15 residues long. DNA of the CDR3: TGTGCCATCAGTGAGTATGGGACTTACACAGATACGCAGTATTTT. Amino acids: CAISEYGTYTDTQYF.

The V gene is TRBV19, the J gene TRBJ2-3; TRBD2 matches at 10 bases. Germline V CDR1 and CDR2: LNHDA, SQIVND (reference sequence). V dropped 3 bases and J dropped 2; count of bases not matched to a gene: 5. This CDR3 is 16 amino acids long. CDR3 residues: CASSMSGGAVTDTQYF. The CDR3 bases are TGTGCCAGTAGTATGAGCGGGGGGGCCGTCACAGATACGCAGTATTTT. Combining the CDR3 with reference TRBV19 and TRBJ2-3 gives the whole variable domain DGGITQSPKYLFRKEGQNVTLSCEQNLNHDAMYWYRQDPGQGLRLIYYSQIVNDFQKGDIAEGYSVSREKKESFPLTVTSAQKNPTAFYLCASSMSGGAVTDTQYFGPGTRLTVL.

The DNA for the CDR3 is TGTGCCAGCAGCCTCGGGGTCCCTAATGAGCAGTTCTTC. It translates to CASSLGVPNEQFF. The chain carries TRBV5-4 and TRBJ2-1; D is perhaps TRBD2 (5 bases). This CDR3 is 13 amino acids long. CDR1 is SGHNT and CDR2 is YYREEE in the germline V gene (reference sequence). Trimming pared 4 bases from V and 7 bases from J, leaving 12 bases between.

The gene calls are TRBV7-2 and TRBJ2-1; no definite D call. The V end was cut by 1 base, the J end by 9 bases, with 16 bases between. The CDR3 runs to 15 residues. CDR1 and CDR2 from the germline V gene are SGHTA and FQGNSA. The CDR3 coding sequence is TGTGCCAGCAGCTTAGGCAGGTTGGCTGCAATTGAGCAGTTCTTC. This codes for CASSLGRLAAIEQFF.

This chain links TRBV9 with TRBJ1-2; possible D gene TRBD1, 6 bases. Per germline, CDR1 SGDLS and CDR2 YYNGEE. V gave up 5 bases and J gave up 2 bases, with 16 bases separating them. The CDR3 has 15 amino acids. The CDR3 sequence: CASRPTLQGNYGYTF. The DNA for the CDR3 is TGTGCCAGCAGACCGACCCTACAGGGAAACTATGGCTACACCTTC.

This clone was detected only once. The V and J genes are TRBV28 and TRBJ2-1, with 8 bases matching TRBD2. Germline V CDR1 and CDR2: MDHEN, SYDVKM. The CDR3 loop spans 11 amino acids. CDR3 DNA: TGTGCGGGCGGGGGGAACAATGAGCAGTTCTTC. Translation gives CAGGGNNEQFF. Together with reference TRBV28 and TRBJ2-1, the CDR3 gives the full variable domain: DVKVTQSSRYLVKRTGEKVFLECVQDMDHENMFWYRQDPGLGLRLIYFSYDVKMKEKGDIPEGYSVSREKKERFSLILESASTNQTSMYLCAGGGNNEQFFGPGTRLTVL.

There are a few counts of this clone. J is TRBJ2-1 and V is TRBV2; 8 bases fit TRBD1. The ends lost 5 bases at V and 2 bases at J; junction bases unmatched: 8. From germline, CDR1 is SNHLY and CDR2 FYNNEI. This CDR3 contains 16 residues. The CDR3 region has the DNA TGTGCCAGCAGTCTCGGGACAGGAGGGGCCTACAATGAGCAGTTCTTC. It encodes CASSLGTGGAYNEQFF.

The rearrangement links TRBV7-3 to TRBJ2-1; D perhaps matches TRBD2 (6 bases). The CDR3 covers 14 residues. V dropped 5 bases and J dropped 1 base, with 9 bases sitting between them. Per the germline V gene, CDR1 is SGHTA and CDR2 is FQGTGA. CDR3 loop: CASSPTSSYNEQFF. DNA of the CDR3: TGTGCCAGCAGCCCGACTAGTTCCTACAATGAGCAGTTCTTC.

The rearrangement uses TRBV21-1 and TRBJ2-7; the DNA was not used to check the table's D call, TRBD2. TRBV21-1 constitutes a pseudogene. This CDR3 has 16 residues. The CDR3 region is CASSKRGTSLAYEQYF. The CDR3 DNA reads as TGTGCCAGCAGCAAAAGGGGGACTAGCCTCGCCTACGAGCAGTACTTC.

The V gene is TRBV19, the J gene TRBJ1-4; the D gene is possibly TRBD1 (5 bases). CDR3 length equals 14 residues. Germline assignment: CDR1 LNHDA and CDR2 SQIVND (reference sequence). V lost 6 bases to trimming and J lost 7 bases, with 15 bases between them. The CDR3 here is CASRDGGGREKLFF. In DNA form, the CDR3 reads TGTGCCAGTAGGGATGGGGGAGGCCGTGAAAAACTGTTTTTT.